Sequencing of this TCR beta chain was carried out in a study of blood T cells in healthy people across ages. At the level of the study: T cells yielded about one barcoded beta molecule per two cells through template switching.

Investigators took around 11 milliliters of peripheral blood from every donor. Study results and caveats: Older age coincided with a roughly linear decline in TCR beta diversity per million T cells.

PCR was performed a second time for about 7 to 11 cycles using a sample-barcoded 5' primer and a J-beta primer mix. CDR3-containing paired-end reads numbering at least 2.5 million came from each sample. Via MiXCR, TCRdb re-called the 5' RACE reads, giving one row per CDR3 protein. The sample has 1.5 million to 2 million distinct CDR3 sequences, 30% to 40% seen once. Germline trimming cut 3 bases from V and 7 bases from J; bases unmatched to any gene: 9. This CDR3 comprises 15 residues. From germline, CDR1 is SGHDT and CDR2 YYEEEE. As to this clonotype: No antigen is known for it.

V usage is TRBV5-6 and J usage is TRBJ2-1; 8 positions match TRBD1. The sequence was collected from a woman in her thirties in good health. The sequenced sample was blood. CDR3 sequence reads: CASSYWTGFGNEQFF. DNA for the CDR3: TGTGCCAGCAGCTATTGGACAGGGTTTGGTAATGAGCAGTTCTTC. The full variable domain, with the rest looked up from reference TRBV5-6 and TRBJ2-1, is DAGVTQSPTHLIKTRGQQVTLRCSPKSGHDTVSWYQQALGQGPQFIFQYYEEEERQRGNFPDRFSGHQFPNYSSELNVNALLLGDSALYLCASSYWTGFGNEQFFGPGTRLTVL.